This passage covers 9 T cell receptor beta chains from one sample sequenced in a study of blood T cell repertoires in COVID-19. This table comes from immunoSEQ multiplex PCR, and its TCRdb copy is limited to in-frame clones, with some not included. This sample yields over 150,000 clones, of which 86% are seen a single time; about 8.6% belongs to the top ten. The sequenced sample was peripheral blood. The receptors were sampled from a man aged 45-65 years with active or convalescent COVID-19.

This clone occurred a few times. This chain joins TRBV6-1 and TRBJ1-2, with D unresolved. Trimming left V 2 bases short and J 6 bases short, with 10 bases between. The CDR3 spans 13 residues. Germline V CDR1 and CDR2: MNHNS, SASEGT. CDR3 sequence: CASSESDNDGYTF. The CDR3 DNA reads as TGTGCCAGCAGTGAATCAGACAACGATGGCTACACCTTC.

The CDR3 loop reads CSASPGQAGQPQHF. CDR3 in DNA: TGCAGCGCTTCACCGGGACAGGCAGGTCAGCCCCAGCATTTT. The chain has TRBV29-1 and TRBJ1-5; 8 nucleotides line up with TRBD1. There are 14 residues in the CDR3. J gave up 6 bases and V 7 bases, and 11 bases lay outside the gene matches. Looked up from germline, CDR1 is SQVTM and CDR2 is ANQGSEA.

The J gene is TRBJ1-5, the V gene TRBV19; 9 nucleotides agree with TRBD1. The ends lost 4 bases at V and 6 bases at J; junction bases unmatched: 10. The CDR3 loop spans 16 amino acids. CDR1 and CDR2 from the germline V gene are LNHDA and SQIVND (reference sequence). CDR3 residues: CASSTNKDRGTQPQHF. Written as DNA, the CDR3 is TGTGCCAGTAGTACAAACAAGGACAGGGGTACTCAGCCCCAGCATTTT.

The chain is built from TRBV14 and TRBJ2-1, with 8 nucleotides matching TRBD2. V lost 1 base and J lost 1; bases outside the gene matches: 6. Germline CDR1 SGHDN, CDR2 FVKESK. The CDR3 loop spans 17 amino acids. The CDR3 sequence: CASSQAAGRGSYNEQFF. Here the CDR3 DNA reads TGTGCCAGCAGCCAAGCTGCCGGGAGGGGATCCTACAATGAGCAGTTCTTC.

CDR3 residues: CASSLVGQMNTEAFF. For the CDR3, the DNA is TGTGCCAGCAGCTTGGTAGGACAAATGAACACTGAAGCTTTCTTT. V and J are TRBV5-6 and TRBJ1-1; weak D call: TRBD1 (5 bases). Trimming cost V 0 bases and J 0 bases, with 9 bases left between them. Germline V gene data show CDR1 as SGHDT and CDR2 as YYEEEE. The CDR3 contains 15 residues.

This chain uses TRBV11-2 with TRBJ1-2; 7 bases map to TRBD1. CDR1 and CDR2 (germline): SGHAT, FQNNGV. V gave up 3 bases and J gave up 7 bases; unmatched junction bases: 11. The CDR3 contains 15 residues. The CDR3 DNA follows: TGTGCCAGCAGCTTTCTGACAGGGTTTAATGGTGGCTACACCTTC. Its translation is CASSFLTGFNGGYTF.

The V gene is TRBV11-2, the J gene TRBJ1-6; D is unclear. The germline V gene encodes CDR1 SGHAT and CDR2 FQNNGV. The CDR3 runs 15 residues. V lost 1 base, J lost 10 bases, and 14 bases lay in between. CDR3 nucleotides: TGTGCCAGCAGCTTAGCTCGGGGAGGTACATCACCCCTCCACTTT. Its translation is CASSLARGGTSPLHF.

This clone was recorded a few times. This rearrangement joins TRBV7-3 to TRBJ2-2; 7 bases line up with TRBD2. The CDR3 covers 14 residues. Germline V CDR1 and CDR2: SGHTA, FQGTGA. After removal of 3 bases from V and 3 bases from J, the junction contained 1 base not matched to a gene. CDR3 sequence (DNA): TGTGCCAGCAGCTTGAGCGGGGACACCGGGGAGCTGTTTTTT. This gives the protein CASSLSGDTGELFF.

The rearrangement links TRBV6-5 to TRBJ2-1; tentatively, D is TRBD1 (7 bases). The CDR3 contains 15 residues. The ends were cut back, 6 bases at V and 4 bases at J, with 16 bases in the middle. Germline-derived CDR1 and CDR2 are MNHEY and SVGAGI. CDR3 DNA: TGTGCCAGCAGCCGGGACAGCGGGTGGTACAATGAGCAGTTCTTC. Amino acid sequence: CASSRDSGWYNEQFF.